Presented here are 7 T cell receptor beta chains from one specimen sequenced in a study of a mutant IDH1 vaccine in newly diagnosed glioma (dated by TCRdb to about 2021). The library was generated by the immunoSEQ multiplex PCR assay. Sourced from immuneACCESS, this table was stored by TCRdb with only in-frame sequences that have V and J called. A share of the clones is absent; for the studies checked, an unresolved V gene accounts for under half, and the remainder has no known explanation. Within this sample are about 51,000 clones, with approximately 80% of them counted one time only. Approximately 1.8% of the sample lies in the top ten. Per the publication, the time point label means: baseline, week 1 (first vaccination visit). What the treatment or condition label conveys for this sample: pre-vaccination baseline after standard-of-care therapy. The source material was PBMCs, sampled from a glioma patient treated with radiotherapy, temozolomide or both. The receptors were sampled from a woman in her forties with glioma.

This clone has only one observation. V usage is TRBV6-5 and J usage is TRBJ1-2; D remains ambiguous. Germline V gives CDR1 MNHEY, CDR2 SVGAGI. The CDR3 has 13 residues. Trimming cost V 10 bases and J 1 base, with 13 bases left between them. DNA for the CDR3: TGTGCCACCCACCGGGGAGTTAACTATGGCTACACCTTC. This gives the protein CATHRGVNYGYTF.

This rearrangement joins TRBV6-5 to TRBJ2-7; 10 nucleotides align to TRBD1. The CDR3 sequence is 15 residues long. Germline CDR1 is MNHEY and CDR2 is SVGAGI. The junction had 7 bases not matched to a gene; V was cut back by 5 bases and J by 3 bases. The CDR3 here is CASSRLGQGSYEQYF. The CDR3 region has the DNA TGTGCCAGCAGTCGACTGGGACAGGGGAGCTACGAGCAGTACTTC.

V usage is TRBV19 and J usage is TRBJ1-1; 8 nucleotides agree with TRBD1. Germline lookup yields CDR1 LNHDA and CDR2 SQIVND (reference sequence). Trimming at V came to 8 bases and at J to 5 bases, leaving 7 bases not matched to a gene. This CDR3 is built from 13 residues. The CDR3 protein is CASQIQGGTEAFF. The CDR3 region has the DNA TGTGCCAGTCAAATACAGGGGGGGACTGAAGCTTTCTTT.

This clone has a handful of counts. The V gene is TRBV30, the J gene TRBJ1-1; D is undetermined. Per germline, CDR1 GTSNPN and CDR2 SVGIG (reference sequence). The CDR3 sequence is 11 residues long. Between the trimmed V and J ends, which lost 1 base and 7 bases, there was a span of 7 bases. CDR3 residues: CAWSGTLEAFF. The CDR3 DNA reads TGTGCCTGGAGTGGGACGCTTGAAGCTTTCTTT.

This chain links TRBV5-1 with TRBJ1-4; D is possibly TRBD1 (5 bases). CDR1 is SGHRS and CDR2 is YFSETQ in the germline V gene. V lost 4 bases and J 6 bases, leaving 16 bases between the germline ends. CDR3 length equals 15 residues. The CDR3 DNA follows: TGCGCCAGCAGCGGGGCAGGACAAGGACATGAAAAACTGTTTTTT. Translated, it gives CASSGAGQGHEKLFF.

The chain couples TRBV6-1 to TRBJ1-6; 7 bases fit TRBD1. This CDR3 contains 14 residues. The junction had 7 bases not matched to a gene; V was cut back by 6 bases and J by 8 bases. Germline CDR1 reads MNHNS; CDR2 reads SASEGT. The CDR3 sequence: CASRENRGYSPLHF. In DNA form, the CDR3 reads TGTGCCAGCAGAGAGAACAGGGGTTATTCACCCCTCCACTTT.

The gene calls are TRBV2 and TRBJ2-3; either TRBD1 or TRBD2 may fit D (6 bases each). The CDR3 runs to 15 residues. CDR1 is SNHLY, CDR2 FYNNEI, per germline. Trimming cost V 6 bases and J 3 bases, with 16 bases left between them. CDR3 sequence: CASRTIGGRTDTQYF. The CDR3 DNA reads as TGTGCCAGCAGAACTATAGGGGGGCGGACAGATACGCAGTATTTT.